This TCR beta chain originates from a study of T cells in Graves' hyperthyroidism and ophthalmopathy. Study information: Peripheral blood samples were taken at initial diagnosis, prior to any treatment. Regarding the study as a whole: Blood samples included most of the expanded thyroid clonotypes exceeding 0.001.

What was amplified from RNA transcripts were TCR beta CDR3 regions. Initially, a first-round RT-PCR of the TCR CDR3 employed the HTBI primer set. TCRdb recomputed calls from the multiplex PCR reads with MiXCR, one row per CDR3 protein. The table records fewer than 750,000 distinct CDR3 sequences, 14% to 15% of them present only once. This clonotype was found many times. Its matching antigen is unknown. In making diagnoses, clinical symptoms, serum thyroxine and TRAb, thyroid ultrasound and orbital computed tomography were all used. J lost 4 bases, V lost 5 bases, and 9 bases had no gene match. CDR1 and CDR2 from the germline V gene are SGHTA and FQGTGA. The CDR3 contains 16 residues.

The sequencing sample was made of blood. The chain combines TRBV7-3 with TRBJ2-5; TRBD1 agrees at 11 bases. The clonotype was recovered from a woman in her thirties or forties with Graves' ophthalmopathy. DNA for the CDR3: TGTGCCAGCAGCGTGGGACAGGGGGGAGTCGGAGAGACCCAGTACTTC. This translates into CASSVGQGGVGETQYF. Filled out from reference TRBV7-3 and TRBJ2-5, the complete variable domain reads GAGVSQTPSNKVTEKGKYVELRCDPISGHTALYWYRQSLGQGPEFLIYFQGTGAADDSGLPNDRFFAVRPEGSVSTLKIQRTERGDSAVYLCASSVGQGGVGETQYFGPGTRLLVL.